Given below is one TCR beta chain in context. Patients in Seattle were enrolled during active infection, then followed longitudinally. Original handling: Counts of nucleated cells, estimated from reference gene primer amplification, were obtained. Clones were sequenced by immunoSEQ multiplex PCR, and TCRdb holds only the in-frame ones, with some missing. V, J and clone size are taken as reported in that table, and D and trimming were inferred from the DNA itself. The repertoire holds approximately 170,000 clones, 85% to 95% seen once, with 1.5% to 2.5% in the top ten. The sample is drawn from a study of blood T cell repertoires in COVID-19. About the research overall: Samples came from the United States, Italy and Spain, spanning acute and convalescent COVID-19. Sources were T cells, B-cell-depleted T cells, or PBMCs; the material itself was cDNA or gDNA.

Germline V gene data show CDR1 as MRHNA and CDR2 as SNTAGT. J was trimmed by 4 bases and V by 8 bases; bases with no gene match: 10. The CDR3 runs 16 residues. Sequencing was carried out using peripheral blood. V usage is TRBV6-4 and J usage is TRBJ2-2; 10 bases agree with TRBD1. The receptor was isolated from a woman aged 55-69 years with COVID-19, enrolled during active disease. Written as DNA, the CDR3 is TGTGCCAGCCGCCGAACGGGACAGGGGATCACCGGGGAGCTGTTTTTT. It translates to CASRRTGQGITGELFF.